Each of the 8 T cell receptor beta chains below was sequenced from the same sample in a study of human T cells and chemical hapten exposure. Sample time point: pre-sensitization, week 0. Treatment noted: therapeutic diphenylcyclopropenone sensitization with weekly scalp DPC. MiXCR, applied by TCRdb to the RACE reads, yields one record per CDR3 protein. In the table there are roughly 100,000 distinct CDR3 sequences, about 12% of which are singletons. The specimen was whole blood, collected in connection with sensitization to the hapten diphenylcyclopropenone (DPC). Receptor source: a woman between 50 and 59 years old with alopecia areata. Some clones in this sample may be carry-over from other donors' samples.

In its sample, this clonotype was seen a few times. The CDR3 DNA follows: TGCAGCGTTGTCGGAGGCTATCTGGATACGCAGTATTTT. This gives the protein CSVVGGYLDTQYF. The chain joins TRBV29-1 to TRBJ2-3, with TRBD2 as a possible D gene (5 bases). V was cut by 4 bases and J by 6 bases, with 14 bases left in between. CDR1 is SQVTM and CDR2 is ANQGSEA in the germline V gene. This CDR3 region has 13 residues.

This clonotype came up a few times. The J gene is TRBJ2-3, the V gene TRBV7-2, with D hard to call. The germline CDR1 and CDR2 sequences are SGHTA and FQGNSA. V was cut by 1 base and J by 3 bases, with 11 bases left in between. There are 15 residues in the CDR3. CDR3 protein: CASSLVNRITDTQYF. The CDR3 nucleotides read TGTGCCAGCAGCTTAGTAAATCGGATTACAGATACGCAGTATTTT.

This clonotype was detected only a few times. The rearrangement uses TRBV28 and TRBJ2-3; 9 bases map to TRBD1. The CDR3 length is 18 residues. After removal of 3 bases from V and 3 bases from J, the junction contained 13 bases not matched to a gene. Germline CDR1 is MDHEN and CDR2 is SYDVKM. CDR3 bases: TGTGCCAGCAGTTTGGGGGACAGGGTTCGCCTCGGGACAGATACGCAGTATTTT. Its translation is CASSLGDRVRLGTDTQYF.

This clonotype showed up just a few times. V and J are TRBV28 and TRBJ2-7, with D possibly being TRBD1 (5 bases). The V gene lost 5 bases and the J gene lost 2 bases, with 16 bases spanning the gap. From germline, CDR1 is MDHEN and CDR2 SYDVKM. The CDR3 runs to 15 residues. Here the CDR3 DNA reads TGTGCCAGCAGTACCCCAGGGTCACCTCCCTACGAGCAGTACTTC. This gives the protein CASSTPGSPPYEQYF. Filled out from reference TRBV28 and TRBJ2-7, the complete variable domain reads DVKVTQSSRYLVKRTGEKVFLECVQDMDHENMFWYRQDPGLGLRLIYFSYDVKMKEKGDIPEGYSVSREKKERFSLILESASTNQTSMYLCASSTPGSPPYEQYFGPGTRLTVT.

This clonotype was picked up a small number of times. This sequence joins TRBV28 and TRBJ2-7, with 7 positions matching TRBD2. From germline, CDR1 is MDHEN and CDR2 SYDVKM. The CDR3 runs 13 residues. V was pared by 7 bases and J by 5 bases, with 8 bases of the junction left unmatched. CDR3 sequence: CASKRDYPHEQYF. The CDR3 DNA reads TGTGCCAGCAAACGGGACTATCCTCACGAGCAGTACTTC.

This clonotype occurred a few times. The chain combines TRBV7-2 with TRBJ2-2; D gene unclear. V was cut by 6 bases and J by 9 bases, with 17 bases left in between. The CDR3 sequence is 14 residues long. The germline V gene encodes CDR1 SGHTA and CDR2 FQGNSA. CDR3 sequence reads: CASRTLLVGRELFF. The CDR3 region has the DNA TGTGCCAGCAGAACTCTCCTAGTCGGCCGGGAGCTGTTTTTT. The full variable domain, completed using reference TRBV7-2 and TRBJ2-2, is GAGVSQSPSNKVTEKGKDVELRCDPISGHTALYWYRQSLGQGLEFLIYFQGNSAPDKSGLPSDRFSAERTGGSVSTLTIQRTQQEDSAVYLCASRTLLVGRELFFGEGSRLTVL.

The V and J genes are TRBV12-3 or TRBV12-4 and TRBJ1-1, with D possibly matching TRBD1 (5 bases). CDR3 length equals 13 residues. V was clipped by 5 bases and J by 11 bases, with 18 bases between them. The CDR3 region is CASSLAGTSEAFF. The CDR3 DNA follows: TGTGCCAGCAGTCTCGCAGGGACCAGCGAGGCTTTCTTT.

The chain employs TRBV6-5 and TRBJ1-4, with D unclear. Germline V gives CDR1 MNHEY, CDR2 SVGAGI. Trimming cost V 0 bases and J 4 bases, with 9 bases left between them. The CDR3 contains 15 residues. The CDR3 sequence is CASSYSKGINEKLFF. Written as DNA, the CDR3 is TGTGCCAGCAGTTACTCTAAAGGGATTAATGAAAAACTGTTTTTT.